The rows below give T cell receptor beta chains drawn from one sample of a study of blood T cell repertoires in COVID-19. Assay: immunoSEQ multiplex PCR; the TCRdb copy retains only in-frame clones and omits some. The data contain 130,000 to 150,000 clones, around three quarters of them singletons. The sequencing input was peripheral blood. The receptors were sampled from a man aged 55-75 years with acute or convalescent COVID-19. Each CDR3 is given with its conserved first and last residue. A D gene is named only where the DNA matches it firmly. Clone size is shown for a subset of rows, as once, few, many or a class of expanded clone.

j_call d_call v_call clone_size cdr3_nt cdr3_aa
TRBJ1-2 TRBD1 TRBV2 . TGTGCCAGCAGTGCTAGGGACAGTCCTGGTGATGGCTACACCTTC CASSARDSPGDGYTF
TRBJ2-1 TRBD2 TRBV30 . TGTGCCTGGAGCGGACTAGCGGGAACTAATGAGCAGTTCTTC CAWSGLAGTNEQFF
TRBJ2-3 . TRBV11-2 . TGTGCCAGCAGCTTGGCCGGGGATACGCAGTATTTT CASSLAGDTQYF
TRBJ2-3 TRBD2 TRBV27 . TGTGCCAGCCTGGGACTAGCGAGTGGAGATACGCAGTATTTT CASLGLASGDTQYF
TRBJ2-3 TRBD2 TRBV5-1 . TGCGCCAGCAGCACCGGGACTAGCGGATCGGGAGATACGCAGTATTTT CASSTGTSGSGDTQYF
TRBJ1-4 . TRBV5-6 . TGTGCCAGCAGTAGAGGACAGCCCGAAAAACTGTTTTTT CASSRGQPEKLFF
TRBJ2-7 TRBD2 TRBV20-1 once TGCAGTGCTAGTAGCGGGCTGAGCTCCTACGAGCAGTACTTC CSASSGLSSYEQYF
TRBJ2-4 . TRBV2 . TGTGCCAGCAGTGAGAGACTAGTAGTAACCAAAAACATTCAGTACTTC CASSERLVVTKNIQYF
TRBJ1-1 TRBD1 TRBV28 few TGTGCCAGCAGTCCGCAGGGGGCGCGTAGCACTGAAGCTTTCTTT CASSPQGARSTEAFF
TRBJ1-1 . TRBV19 . TGTGCCAGTAGTATATGGCGGCAGAACACTGAAGCTTTCTTT CASSIWRQNTEAFF
TRBJ2-7 TRBD2 TRBV7-9 . TGTGCCAGCACCACAGCGGGGGGCTACGAGCAGTACTTC CASTTAGGYEQYF
TRBJ1-2 TRBD1 TRBV30 . TGTGCCTGGAGTTATCTACAGGGGGCTTATGGCTACACCTTC CAWSYLQGAYGYTF
TRBJ2-1 TRBD2 TRBV4-1 few TGCGCCAGCAGCAGCAATTCCGCGGCTAGCGGGAGAGGCGAGCAGTTCTTC CASSSNSAASGRGEQFF
TRBJ1-2 . TRBV28 many TGTGCCAGCAGTCCCGGCGAGGGCTATGGCTACACCTTC CASSPGEGYGYTF
TRBJ2-7 TRBD2 TRBV6-5 . TGTGCCAGCAGTTACGCGGGCGCTAGCGGGACTTACGAGCAGTACTTC CASSYAGASGTYEQYF
TRBJ1-1 TRBD1 TRBV19 . TGTGCCAGTATAAAGACAGGGGGTAACACTGAAGCTTTCTTT CASIKTGGNTEAFF
TRBJ1-5 . TRBV28 . TGTGCCAGCAGTTTAGCACAGACCAATCAGCCCCAGCATTTT CASSLAQTNQPQHF
TRBJ1-1 . TRBV28 . TGTGCCAGCAGGCCCGGGGTCACTGAAGCTTTCTTT CASRPGVTEAFF
TRBJ1-2 TRBD1 TRBV5-6 . TGTGCCAGCAGCTTCGGGACAGGGGGCCATGGCTACACCTTC CASSFGTGGHGYTF
TRBJ1-3 . TRBV30 . TGTGCCTGGAAGAGTTCCGGAAACACCATATATTTT CAWKSSGNTIYF
TRBJ1-5 . TRBV30 . TGTGCCTGTACTGGGGGGAACAATCAGCCCCAGCATTTT CACTGGNNQPQHF
TRBJ2-7 . TRBV27 . TGTGCCAGCAGTTTATCGACCGCGGCCAGTAGGGGATACGAGCAGTACTTC CASSLSTAASRGYEQYF
TRBJ2-4 . TRBV7-8 . TGTGCCAGCAGCAGGGGACATCTGGACATTCAGTACTTC CASSRGHLDIQYF
TRBJ1-2 . TRBV10-3 . TGTGCCATCGAAGGCGGGGTAGGGCATGGCTACACCTTC CAIEGGVGHGYTF
TRBJ1-1 . TRBV21-1 . TGTGCCAGCAGCTCCCCTGGACAGGGGGTGGAGAACACTGAAGCTTTCTTT CASSSPGQGVENTEAFF
TRBJ2-7 TRBD2 TRBV13 . TGTGCCAGCAGCTTCGGTCGCGGGAGTTCCCTCTACGAGCAGTACTTC CASSFGRGSSLYEQYF
TRBJ1-2 . TRBV6-5 few TGTGCCAGCAGTTACTCAAGGACTCAGTATGGCTACACCTTC CASSYSRTQYGYTF
TRBJ2-5 TRBD1 TRBV3-1/TRBV3-2 . TGTGCCAGCAGCCGCGACAGGGGTGGAGAGACCCAGTACTTC CASSRDRGGETQYF
TRBJ2-7 . TRBV21-1 . TGTGCCAGCTGGTCGGTCTACGAGCAGTACTTC CASWSVYEQYF
TRBJ1-1 TRBD1 TRBV10-2 . TGCGCCAGCAGTACTAGGGTCGGGACAGGGGGCGATCTGAACACTGAAGCTTTCTTT CASSTRVGTGGDLNTEAFF
TRBJ2-7 TRBD2 TRBV4-2 . TGTGCCAGCAGCCAAGATTGGGCGGGAGTGGTGCAGTACTTC CASSQDWAGVVQYF